These 32 T cell receptor beta chains were all obtained from the same sample, sequenced in a study of blood T cell repertoires in COVID-19. Assay: immunoSEQ multiplex PCR; the TCRdb copy retains only in-frame clones and omits some. The profile shows a few hundred thousand clones, around nine tenths of them singletons. What was sequenced was PBMCs or T cells enriched from blood (not recorded which). These receptors were collected from a woman aged 45 to 65 who had recovered from COVID-19.

The chain carries TRBV6-5 and TRBJ1-6, with D hard to call. The length of the CDR3 is 15 residues. V lost 0 bases, J lost 6 bases, and 9 bases lay in between. Germline assignment: CDR1 MNHEY and CDR2 SVGAGI. CDR3 region: CASSYSDRSNSPLHF. The CDR3 coding sequence is TGTGCCAGCAGTTACTCTGACCGGAGTAATTCACCCCTCCACTTT.

This chain connects TRBV28 to TRBJ1-2; 9 bases fit TRBD1. Germline lookup yields CDR1 MDHEN and CDR2 SYDVKM. J was trimmed by 8 bases and V by 6 bases; bases with no gene match: 16. This CDR3 comprises 16 residues. CDR3 nucleotides: TGTGCCAGCAGACCACCTCCGGGACAGGGTGTGTTGGGCTACACCTTC. This codes for CASRPPPGQGVLGYTF.

This chain links TRBV11-2 with TRBJ1-1, with unresolved D. V dropped 4 bases and J dropped 0 bases, with 18 bases sitting between them. The CDR3 has 17 residues. The V gene's germline CDR1 is SGHAT and CDR2 FQNNGV. The CDR3 reads CASSSFTRRRVNTEAFF. The CDR3 region has the DNA TGTGCCAGCAGCTCGTTTACGCGACGGAGAGTGAACACTGAAGCTTTCTTT.

The chain links TRBV7-8 to TRBJ1-1, with 7 positions matching TRBD1. Germline CDR1 and CDR2: SGHVS and FQNEAQ. With V trimmed by 5 bases and J by 6 bases, 9 bases remained unmatched. CDR3 length equals 14 residues. The CDR3 is CASSPDREYAEAFF. The CDR3 DNA is TGTGCCAGCAGCCCCGACAGGGAATACGCTGAAGCTTTCTTT.

The chain has TRBV19 and TRBJ1-2; D not certain. The CDR3 is made up of 14 amino acids. Germline loops: CDR1 LNHDA, CDR2 SQIVND (reference sequence). V lost 3 bases and J 3 bases, leaving 11 bases between the germline ends. The CDR3: CASSISSGHYGYTF. The CDR3 DNA follows: TGTGCCAGTAGTATTAGCAGCGGGCACTATGGCTACACCTTC.

Notes on this clone: Other DNA sequences in the same sample also yield this CDR3. The chain recombines TRBV12-3 or TRBV12-4 with TRBJ1-3, with D perhaps matching TRBD1 (6 bases). This CDR3 is built from 11 residues. Trimming took off 6 bases at V and 7 bases at J, with 7 bases between the two ends. CDR3 protein: CASSTGNTIYF. For the CDR3, the DNA is TGTGCCAGCAGCACAGGGAACACCATATATTTT.

V is TRBV5-1 and J is TRBJ1-3; no clear D gene. This CDR3 has 14 amino acids. CDR1 and CDR2 from the germline V gene are SGHRS and YFSETQ. The V end lost 0 bases, the J end lost 4 bases, and 8 bases lay between the germline ends. CDR3 residues: CASSLGAVGNTIYF. CDR3 DNA: TGCGCCAGCAGCTTGGGGGCCGTAGGAAACACCATATATTTT.

V usage is TRBV5-1 and J usage is TRBJ1-2; 11 nucleotides match TRBD1. The germline CDR1 and CDR2 sequences are SGHRS and YFSETQ. This CDR3 has 14 amino acids. After removal of 4 bases from V and 7 bases from J, the junction contained 6 bases not matched to a gene. The CDR3 sequence is CASSPGQGAGGYTF. CDR3 coding DNA: TGCGCCAGCAGCCCTGGACAGGGGGCGGGTGGCTACACCTTC.

The chain uses TRBV4-2 and TRBJ2-1; D is possibly TRBD2 (6 bases). The CDR3 consists of 16 residues. The V gene's germline CDR1 is LGHNA and CDR2 YNFKEQ. Trimming left V 2 bases short and J 4 bases short, with 15 bases between. CDR3 in DNA: TGTGCCAGCAGCCAAAGCCCGGGGGAGCCATACAATGAGCAGTTCTTC. This sequence encodes CASSQSPGEPYNEQFF.

The table lists this clone with a few counts. The rearrangement links TRBV18 to TRBJ2-5; D unclear. Germline lookup yields CDR1 KGHSH and CDR2 LQKENI. V was shortened by 1 base and J by 5 bases, with 5 bases between the two germline ends. The length of the CDR3 is 12 residues. The CDR3 sequence is CASSPQEETQYF. Here the CDR3 DNA reads TGTGCCAGCTCACCACAGGAGGAGACCCAGTACTTC.

This chain joins TRBV21-1 and TRBJ1-6; the table's D call, TRBD1, has no DNA check behind it. TRBV21-1 is recorded as a pseudogene. This CDR3 region has 16 residues. In DNA form, the CDR3 reads TGTGCCAGCAGCAAAGTGCACCCTGCTGCAGATTCACCCCTCCACTTT. Translated, it gives CASSKVHPAADSPLHF.

The chain recombines TRBV5-1 with TRBJ1-1; 8 bases are a match to TRBD1. From germline, CDR1 is SGHRS and CDR2 YFSETQ. The CDR3 runs 13 residues. Trimming removed 5 bases from V and 6 bases from J; junction bases left unmatched: 6. The CDR3: CASRRTGRAEAFF. CDR3 DNA sequence: TGCGCCAGCAGGAGGACAGGGCGAGCTGAAGCTTTCTTT. The whole variable domain, remainder taken from reference TRBV5-1 and TRBJ1-1, is KAGVTQTPRYLIKTRGQQVTLSCSPISGHRSVSWYQQTPGQGLQFLFEYFSETQRNKGNFPGRFSGRQFSNSRSEMNVSTLELGDSALYLCASRRTGRAEAFFGQGTRLTVV.

The V and J genes are TRBV7-9 and TRBJ2-1; D call uncertain. V was clipped by 6 bases and J by 6 bases, with 15 bases between them. CDR3 length equals 14 residues. Germline values: CDR1 SEHNR, CDR2 FQNEAQ (reference sequence). The CDR3 protein is CASRGLQGINEQFF. The CDR3 region has the DNA TGTGCCAGCAGGGGCTTACAAGGAATCAATGAGCAGTTCTTC.

V gene TRBV29-1 combines with J gene TRBJ2-5, with D uncertain. The germline gives CDR1 SQVTM, CDR2 ANQGSEA. The V end was cut by 0 bases, the J end by 2 bases, with 7 bases between. This CDR3 contains 13 residues. The CDR3 sequence: CSVEESPQETQYF. The CDR3 DNA sequence: TGCAGCGTTGAAGAGAGCCCTCAAGAGACCCAGTACTTC.

V is TRBV12-3 or TRBV12-4 and J is TRBJ2-7; the D gene is possibly TRBD1 (5 bases). CDR3 length equals 13 residues. Trimming pared 3 bases from V and 5 bases from J, leaving 11 bases between. The CDR3 DNA follows: TGTGCCAGCAGTTTTAGGGGCTGGGACGAGCAGTACTTC. Translating gives CASSFRGWDEQYF.

The V and J genes are TRBV7-9 and TRBJ2-3; 13 bases agree with TRBD2. The CDR3 loop spans 17 amino acids. Losses at the gene ends were 5 bases for V and 4 bases for J; bases not matched to a gene: 9. The V gene's germline CDR1 is SEHNR and CDR2 FQNEAQ (reference sequence). CDR3 sequence reads: CASSPVRLAGGPDTQYF. In DNA form, the CDR3 reads TGTGCCAGCAGCCCTGTGAGACTAGCGGGGGGCCCAGATACGCAGTATTTT. The whole variable domain, remainder taken from reference TRBV7-9 and TRBJ2-3, is DTGVSQNPRHKITKRGQNVTFRCDPISEHNRLYWYRQTLGQGPEFLTYFQNEAQLEKSRLLSDRFSAERPKGSFSTLEIQRTEQGDSAMYLCASSPVRLAGGPDTQYFGPGTRLTVL.

V gene TRBV18 combines with J gene TRBJ2-1; D is unresolved. Germline loops: CDR1 KGHSH, CDR2 LQKENI. This CDR3 comprises 13 residues. V lost 5 bases, J lost 1 base, and 6 bases lay in between. The DNA of the CDR3 is TGTGCCAGCTCAGGCCTGTCCTACAATGAGCAGTTCTTC. Amino acids: CASSGLSYNEQFF.

A single count supports this clone. The J gene is TRBJ2-7, the V gene TRBV6-2 or TRBV6-3, with unresolved D. The CDR3 runs 12 residues. Germline loops: CDR1 MNHEY, CDR2 SVGEGT. Trimming cost V 6 bases and J 0 bases, with 6 bases left between them. CDR3 nucleotides: TGTGCCAGCAGCTCGAGCTCCTACGAGCAGTACTTC. Translation: CASSSSSYEQYF.

The rearrangement joins TRBV2 to TRBJ2-1; D gene uncertain. Trimming shortened V by 3 bases and J by 7 bases, and 10 bases separated the two germline ends. CDR1 is SNHLY and CDR2 is FYNNEI in the germline V gene. This CDR3 has 13 residues. CDR3 in amino acids: CASSESELNEQFF. DNA for the CDR3: TGTGCCAGCAGTGAGAGCGAACTTAATGAGCAGTTCTTC.

This chain connects TRBV6-6 to TRBJ1-6, with 7 bases lining up with TRBD1. CDR1 is MNHNY and CDR2 is SVGAGI in the germline V gene (reference sequence). The J segment lost 5 bases and the V segment lost 6 bases, leaving 10 bases of the junction unmatched. CDR3 length: 16 amino acids. The CDR3 DNA sequence: TGTGCCAGCAGCCCAGTCCGGGACAGAGATAATTCACCCCTCCACTTT. This gives the protein CASSPVRDRDNSPLHF.

The chain links TRBV13 to TRBJ1-1; unclear D gene. V gave up 5 bases and J gave up 4 bases, with 14 bases separating them. The CDR3 is made up of 14 amino acids. Per germline, CDR1 PRHDT and CDR2 FYEKMQ (reference sequence). CDR3 sequence reads: CASSHTRSLTEAFF. The CDR3 bases are TGTGCCAGCAGCCATACACGTTCGCTCACTGAAGCTTTCTTT.

The chain couples TRBV12-3 or TRBV12-4 to TRBJ2-5; D might be TRBD1 (6 bases). This CDR3 contains 13 residues. Trimming stripped 6 bases from V and 0 bases from J, with 8 bases between. The CDR3 DNA reads as TGTGCCAGCAGAGACAGGTACCAAGAGACCCAGTACTTC. This codes for CASRDRYQETQYF.

The J gene is TRBJ1-2, the V gene TRBV2; D is possibly TRBD1 (5 bases). Germline CDR1 SNHLY, CDR2 FYNNEI. The CDR3 consists of 14 residues. The V gene lost 7 bases and the J gene lost 4 bases, with 16 bases spanning the gap. The DNA for the CDR3 is TGTGCCAGCACGATAGAGACAGAACTCTATGGCTACACCTTC. Translation: CASTIETELYGYTF.

A single count supports this clone. The chain has TRBV2 and TRBJ2-5; the match to TRBD2 covers 9 bases. The V segment lost 3 bases and the J segment 6 bases; nucleotides outside the gene matches: 5. The CDR3 loop spans 14 amino acids. Germline values: CDR1 SNHLY, CDR2 FYNNEI. The CDR3, as DNA: TGTGCCAGCAGTGATATGCGGGGGGGCCAGACCCAGTACTTC. Translating gives CASSDMRGGQTQYF.

The V and J genes are TRBV5-1 and TRBJ1-4, with D maybe TRBD1 (5 bases). CDR3 length: 16 amino acids. The germline V gene has CDR1 SGHRS and CDR2 YFSETQ. Between the trimmed V and J ends, which lost 4 bases and 0 bases, there was a span of 13 bases. CDR3 nucleotide sequence: TGCGCCAGCAGCATGACAGCAACCGCAACTAATGAAAAACTGTTTTTT. This translates into CASSMTATATNEKLFF.

The genes are TRBV6-5 and TRBJ2-5; 13 bases agree with TRBD2. CDR3 length equals 14 residues. V shed 6 bases and J 3 bases; nucleotides not matched to a gene: 1. Germline V gene lookup returns CDR1 MNHEY and CDR2 SVGAGI. The CDR3, as DNA: TGTGCCAGCAGGGGACTAGCGGGAAAAGAGACCCAGTACTTC. Translation gives CASRGLAGKETQYF.

The V and J genes are TRBV2 and TRBJ2-2; 10 nucleotides agree with TRBD1. CDR1 is SNHLY and CDR2 is FYNNEI in the germline V gene. The CDR3 extends over 19 amino acids. V lost 6 bases, J lost 4 bases, and 17 bases stayed unmatched. The CDR3 DNA reads TGTGCCAGCAGCGTCATTTCCCCCGGGACAGGGGTGTCCACCGGGGAGCTGTTTTTT. The encoded protein is CASSVISPGTGVSTGELFF. Filled out from reference TRBV2 and TRBJ2-2, the complete variable domain reads EPEVTQTPSHQVTQMGQEVILRCVPISNHLYFYWYRQILGQKVEFLVSFYNNEISEKSEIFDDQFSVERPDGSNFTLKIRSTKLEDSAMYFCASSVISPGTGVSTGELFFGEGSRLTVL.

The rearrangement links TRBV9 to TRBJ2-2; D is perhaps TRBD2 (6 bases). V was pared by 7 bases and J by 7 bases, with 17 bases between. The CDR3 consists of 14 residues. Germline V gene sequence: CDR1 SGDLS, CDR2 YYNGEE. CDR3 residues: CASGRGDSGGELFF. As DNA, the CDR3 is TGTGCCAGCGGGCGCGGGGATAGCGGCGGGGAGCTGTTTTTT.

The V gene is TRBV12-1, the J gene TRBJ2-7; whether TRBD1, the table's D call, matches the DNA was not checked. TRBV12-1 is a listed pseudogene. The CDR3 has 15 residues. The CDR3 DNA sequence: TGTGCCAGCAGCACCGGTGGCAGGGGAGACGACGAGCAGTACTTC. Its protein is CASSTGGRGDDEQYF.

J is TRBJ2-3 and V is TRBV6-5, with 7 bases matching TRBD1. Germline values: CDR1 MNHEY, CDR2 SVGAGI. The CDR3 has 15 residues. Unmatched junction bases numbered 8, after V lost 4 bases and J lost 4 bases. CDR3 sequence reads: CASSSGTAGSDTQYF. CDR3 nucleotides: TGTGCCAGCAGTTCAGGGACAGCAGGGTCAGATACGCAGTATTTT.

The chain has TRBV27 and TRBJ1-1, with 7 bases lining up with TRBD1. Trimming at V came to 5 bases and at J to 3 bases, leaving 6 bases not matched to a gene. The CDR3 loop spans 14 amino acids. The V gene's germline CDR1 is MNHEY and CDR2 SMNVEV (reference sequence). CDR3 loop: CASSADRADTEAFF. CDR3 sequence (DNA): TGTGCCAGCAGTGCAGACAGGGCAGACACTGAAGCTTTCTTT.

V gene TRBV5-1 combines with J gene TRBJ1-4; TRBD1 agrees at 8 bases. Trimming took 4 bases from V and 8 from J; bases not matched to a gene: 10. The CDR3 spans 15 residues. Germline CDR1 is SGHRS and CDR2 is YFSETQ. The CDR3 loop is CASSLPQGGKEKLFF. The CDR3 nucleotides read TGCGCCAGCAGCCTACCACAGGGGGGAAAAGAAAAACTGTTTTTT.